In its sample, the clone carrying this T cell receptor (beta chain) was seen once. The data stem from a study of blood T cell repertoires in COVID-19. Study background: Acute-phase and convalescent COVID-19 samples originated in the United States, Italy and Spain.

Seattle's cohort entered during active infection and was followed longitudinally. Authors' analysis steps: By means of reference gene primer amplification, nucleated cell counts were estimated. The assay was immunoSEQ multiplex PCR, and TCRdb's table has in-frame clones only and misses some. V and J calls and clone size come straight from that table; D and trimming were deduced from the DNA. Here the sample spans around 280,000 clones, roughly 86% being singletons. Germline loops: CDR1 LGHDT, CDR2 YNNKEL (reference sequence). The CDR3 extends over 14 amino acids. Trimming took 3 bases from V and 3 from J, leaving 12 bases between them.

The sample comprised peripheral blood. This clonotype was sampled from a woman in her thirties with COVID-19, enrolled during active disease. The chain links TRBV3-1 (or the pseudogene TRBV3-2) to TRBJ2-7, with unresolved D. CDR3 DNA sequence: TGTGCCAGCAGCCAGTCCGTCGGGTTCTACGAGCAGTACTTC. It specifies CASSQSVGFYEQYF.